The entry below describes one TCR beta chain. Original handling: Using reference gene primer amplification, nucleated cell counts were estimated. This table comes from immunoSEQ multiplex PCR, and its TCRdb copy is limited to in-frame clones, with some not included. V and J calls and clone size are those listed in that table; D and trimming were worked out from the DNA. The sample includes more than 70,000 clones, roughly 90% of them seen just once. This sample was included in a study of blood T cell repertoires in COVID-19. Background on the study: From T cells, B-cell-depleted T cells, or PBMCs came the material, which was cDNA or gDNA.

With 2 bases clipped from V and 10 bases from J, the junction kept 12 bases outside the gene matches. The CDR3 is 16 residues long. From germline, CDR1 is SSHAT and CDR2 FNYEAQ (reference sequence). The receptor was derived from a man aged 55 to 70 with acute or convalescent COVID-19. Material: peripheral blood. The V and J genes are TRBV7-7 and TRBJ2-1; TRBD1 matches at 9 bases. The CDR3 spells CASSLIPAGQGGEQFF. CDR3 nucleotide sequence: TGTGCCAGCAGCTTAATCCCCGCGGGACAGGGCGGGGAGCAGTTCTTC.